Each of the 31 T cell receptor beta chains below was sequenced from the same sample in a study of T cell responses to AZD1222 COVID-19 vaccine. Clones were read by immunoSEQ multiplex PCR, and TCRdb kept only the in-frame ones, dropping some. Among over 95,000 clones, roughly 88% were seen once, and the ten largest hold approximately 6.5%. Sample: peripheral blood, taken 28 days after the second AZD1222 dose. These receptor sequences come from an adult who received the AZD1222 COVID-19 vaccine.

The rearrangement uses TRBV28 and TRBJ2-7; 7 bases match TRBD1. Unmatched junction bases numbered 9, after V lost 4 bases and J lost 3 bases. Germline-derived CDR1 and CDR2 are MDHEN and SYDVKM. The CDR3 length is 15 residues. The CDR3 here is CASSSPGQNNYEQYF. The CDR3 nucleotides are TGTGCCAGCAGTTCACCGGGACAGAACAACTACGAGCAGTACTTC.

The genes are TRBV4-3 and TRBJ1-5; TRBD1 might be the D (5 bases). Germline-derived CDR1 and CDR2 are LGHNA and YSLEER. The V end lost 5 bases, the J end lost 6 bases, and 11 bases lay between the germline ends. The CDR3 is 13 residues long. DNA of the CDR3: TGCGCCAGCAGCGGGACTTTACTTCAGCCCCAGCATTTT. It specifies CASSGTLLQPQHF.

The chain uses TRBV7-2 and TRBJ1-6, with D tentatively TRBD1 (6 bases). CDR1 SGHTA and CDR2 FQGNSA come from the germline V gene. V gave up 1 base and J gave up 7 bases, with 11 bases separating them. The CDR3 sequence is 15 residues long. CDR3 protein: CASSLVLGGNSPLHF. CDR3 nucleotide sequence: TGTGCCAGCAGCTTAGTCCTCGGGGGCAATTCACCCCTCCACTTT.

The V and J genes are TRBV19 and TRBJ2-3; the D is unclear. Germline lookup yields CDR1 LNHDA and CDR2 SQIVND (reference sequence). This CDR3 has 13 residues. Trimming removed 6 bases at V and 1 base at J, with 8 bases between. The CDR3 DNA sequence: TGTGCCAGTAGCACGACTCGCACAGATACGCAGTATTTT. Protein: CASSTTRTDTQYF.

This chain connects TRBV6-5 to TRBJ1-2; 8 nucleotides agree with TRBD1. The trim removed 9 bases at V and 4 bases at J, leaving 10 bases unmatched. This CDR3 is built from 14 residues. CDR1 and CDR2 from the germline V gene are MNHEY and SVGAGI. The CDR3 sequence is CASRGSGQGYGYTF. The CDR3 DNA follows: TGTGCCAGTCGTGGCTCCGGACAGGGCTATGGCTACACCTTC.

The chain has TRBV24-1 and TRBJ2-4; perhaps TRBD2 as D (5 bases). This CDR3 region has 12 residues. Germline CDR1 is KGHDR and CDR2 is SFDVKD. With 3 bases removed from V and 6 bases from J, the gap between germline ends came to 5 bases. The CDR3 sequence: CATSDEGNIQYF. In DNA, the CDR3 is TGTGCCACCAGTGATGAGGGAAACATTCAGTACTTC.

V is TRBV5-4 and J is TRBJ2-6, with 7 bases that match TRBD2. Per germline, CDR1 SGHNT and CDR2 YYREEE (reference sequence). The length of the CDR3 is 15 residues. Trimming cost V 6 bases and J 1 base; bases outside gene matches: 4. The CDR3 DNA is TGTGCCAGCACCAGGGAGGGTTCTGGGGCCAACGTCCTGACTTTC. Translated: CASTREGSGANVLTF.

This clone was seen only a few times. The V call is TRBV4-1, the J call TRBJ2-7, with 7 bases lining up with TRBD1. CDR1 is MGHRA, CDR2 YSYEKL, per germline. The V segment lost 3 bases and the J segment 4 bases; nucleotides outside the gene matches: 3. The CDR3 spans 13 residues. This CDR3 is CASSHQTGYEQYF. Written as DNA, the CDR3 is TGCGCCAGCAGCCACCAGACAGGGTACGAGCAGTACTTC.

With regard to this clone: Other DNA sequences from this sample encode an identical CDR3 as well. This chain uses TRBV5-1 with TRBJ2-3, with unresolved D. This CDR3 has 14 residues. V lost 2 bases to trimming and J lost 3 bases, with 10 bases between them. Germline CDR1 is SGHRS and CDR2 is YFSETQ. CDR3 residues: CASSLGEGTDTQYF. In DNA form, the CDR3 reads TGCGCCAGCAGCTTAGGTGAAGGGACAGATACGCAGTATTTT.

The CDR3 sequence: CASSYNRVVGPNQPQHF. In DNA, the CDR3 is TGTGCCAGCAGTTACAATAGGGTTGTTGGCCCCAATCAGCCCCAGCATTTT. The chain joins TRBV6-2 or TRBV6-3 to TRBJ1-5; unclear D gene. This CDR3 has 17 residues. Per the germline V gene, CDR1 is MNHEY and CDR2 is SVGEGT. Deletions cut 2 bases from V and 3 bases from J, with 17 bases between.

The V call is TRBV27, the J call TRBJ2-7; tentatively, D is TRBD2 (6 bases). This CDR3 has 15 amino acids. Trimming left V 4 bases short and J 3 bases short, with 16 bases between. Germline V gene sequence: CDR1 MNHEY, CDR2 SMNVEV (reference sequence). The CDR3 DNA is TGTGCCAGCAGTTCCCAGGATAGGGGAGGCTACGAGCAGTACTTC. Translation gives CASSSQDRGGYEQYF.

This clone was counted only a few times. CDR3 sequence reads: CASSMIRGGGTDTQYF. CDR3 DNA sequence: TGTGCCAGTAGCATGATTCGCGGGGGCGGCACAGATACGCAGTATTTT. The chain employs TRBV19 and TRBJ2-3; perhaps TRBD2 as D (7 bases). Looked up from germline, CDR1 is LNHDA and CDR2 is SQIVND (reference sequence). Between the trimmed V and J ends, which lost 6 bases and 1 base, there was a span of 17 bases. This CDR3 region has 16 residues. The full variable domain, completed using reference TRBV19 and TRBJ2-3, is DGGITQSPKYLFRKEGQNVTLSCEQNLNHDAMYWYRQDPGQGLRLIYYSQIVNDFQKGDIAEGYSVSREKKESFPLTVTSAQKNPTAFYLCASSMIRGGGTDTQYFGPGTRLTVL.

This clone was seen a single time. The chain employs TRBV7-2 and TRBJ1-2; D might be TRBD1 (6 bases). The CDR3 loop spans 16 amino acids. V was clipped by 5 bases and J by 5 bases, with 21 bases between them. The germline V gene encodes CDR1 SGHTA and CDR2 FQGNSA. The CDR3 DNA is TGTGCCAGCAGCCTGATGGGGGGCGCGTTAGATTATGGCTACACCTTC. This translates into CASSLMGGALDYGYTF.

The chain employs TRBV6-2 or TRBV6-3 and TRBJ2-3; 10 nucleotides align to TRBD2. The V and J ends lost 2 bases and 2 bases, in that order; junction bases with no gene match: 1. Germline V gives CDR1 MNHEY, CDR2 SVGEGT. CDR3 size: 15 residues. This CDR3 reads CASSYGTSDTDTQYF. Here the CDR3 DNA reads TGTGCCAGCAGTTACGGGACTAGCGACACAGATACGCAGTATTTT.

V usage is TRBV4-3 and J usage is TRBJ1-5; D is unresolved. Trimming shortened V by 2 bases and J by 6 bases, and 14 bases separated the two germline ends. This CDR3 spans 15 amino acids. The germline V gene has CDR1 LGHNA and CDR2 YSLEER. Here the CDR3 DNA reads TGCGCCAGCAGCCAAACCCTTATGCCGGGTCAGCCCCAGCATTTT. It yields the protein CASSQTLMPGQPQHF.

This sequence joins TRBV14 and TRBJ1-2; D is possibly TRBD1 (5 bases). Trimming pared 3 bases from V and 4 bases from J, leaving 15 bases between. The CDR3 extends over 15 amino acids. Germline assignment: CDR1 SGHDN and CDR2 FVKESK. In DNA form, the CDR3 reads TGTGCCAGCAGCCAGCTCGGGGCCGCCTTCTATGGCTACACCTTC. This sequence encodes CASSQLGAAFYGYTF.

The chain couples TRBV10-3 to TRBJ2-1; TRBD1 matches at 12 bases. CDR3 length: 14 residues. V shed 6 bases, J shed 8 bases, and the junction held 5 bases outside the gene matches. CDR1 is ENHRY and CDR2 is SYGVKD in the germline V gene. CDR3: CAISPGQGAHEQFF. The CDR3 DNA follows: TGTGCCATCAGCCCGGGACAGGGGGCCCATGAGCAGTTCTTC.

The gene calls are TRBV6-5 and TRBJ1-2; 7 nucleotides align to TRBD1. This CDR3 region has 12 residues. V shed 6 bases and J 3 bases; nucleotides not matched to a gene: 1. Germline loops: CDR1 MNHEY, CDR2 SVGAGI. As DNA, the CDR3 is TGTGCCAGCAGCGGGACAGACTATGGCTACACCTTC. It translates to CASSGTDYGYTF.

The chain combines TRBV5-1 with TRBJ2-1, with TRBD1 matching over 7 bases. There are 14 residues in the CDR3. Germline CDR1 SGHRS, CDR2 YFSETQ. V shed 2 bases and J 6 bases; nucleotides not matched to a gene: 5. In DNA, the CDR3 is TGCGCCAGCAGCTTCCAGGGACAGCCCAATGAGCAGTTCTTC. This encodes CASSFQGQPNEQFF.

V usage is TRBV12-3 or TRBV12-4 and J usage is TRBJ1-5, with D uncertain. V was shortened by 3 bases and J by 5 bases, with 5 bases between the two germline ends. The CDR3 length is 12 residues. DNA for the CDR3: TGTGCCAGCAGTTTGTCCCATCAGCCCCAGCATTTT. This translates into CASSLSHQPQHF.

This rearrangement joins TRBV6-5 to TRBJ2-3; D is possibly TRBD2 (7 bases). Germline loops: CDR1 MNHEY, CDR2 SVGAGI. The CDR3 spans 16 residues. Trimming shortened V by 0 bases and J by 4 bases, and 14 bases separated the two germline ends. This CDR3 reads CASSYSGRGLADTQYF. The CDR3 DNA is TGTGCCAGCAGTTACTCGGGGCGGGGGCTAGCAGATACGCAGTATTTT.

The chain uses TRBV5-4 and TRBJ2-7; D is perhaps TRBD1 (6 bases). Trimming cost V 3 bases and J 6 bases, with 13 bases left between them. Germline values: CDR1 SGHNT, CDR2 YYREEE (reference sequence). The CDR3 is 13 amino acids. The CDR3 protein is CASSSHMGAEQYF. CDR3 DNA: TGTGCCAGCAGCTCCCATATGGGGGCCGAGCAGTACTTC.

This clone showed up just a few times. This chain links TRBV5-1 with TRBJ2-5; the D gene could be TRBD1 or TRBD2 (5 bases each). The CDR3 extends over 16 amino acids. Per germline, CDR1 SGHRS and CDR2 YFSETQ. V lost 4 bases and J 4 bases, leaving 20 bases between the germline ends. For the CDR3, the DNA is TGCGCCAGCAGCGGACTTACGACAGTTTACGGAGAGACCCAGTACTTC. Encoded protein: CASSGLTTVYGETQYF.

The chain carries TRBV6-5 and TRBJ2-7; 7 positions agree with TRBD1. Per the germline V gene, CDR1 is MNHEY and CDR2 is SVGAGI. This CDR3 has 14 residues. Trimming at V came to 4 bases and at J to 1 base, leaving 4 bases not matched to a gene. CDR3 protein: CASSSNRGSYEQYF. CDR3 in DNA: TGTGCCAGCAGTTCGAACAGGGGTTCCTACGAGCAGTACTTC.

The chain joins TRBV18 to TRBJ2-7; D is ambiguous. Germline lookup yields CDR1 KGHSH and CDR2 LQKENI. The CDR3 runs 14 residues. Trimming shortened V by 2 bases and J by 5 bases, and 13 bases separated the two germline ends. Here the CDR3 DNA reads TGTGCCAGCTCACCAAGTTCTAAGGGTCACGAGCAGTACTTC. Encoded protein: CASSPSSKGHEQYF.

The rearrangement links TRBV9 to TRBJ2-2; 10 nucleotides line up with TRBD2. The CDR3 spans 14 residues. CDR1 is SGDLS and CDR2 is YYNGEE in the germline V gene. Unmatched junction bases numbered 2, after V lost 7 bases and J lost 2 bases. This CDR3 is CASRTSGNTGELFF. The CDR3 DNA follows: TGTGCCAGCCGGACTAGCGGCAACACCGGGGAGCTGTTTTTT.

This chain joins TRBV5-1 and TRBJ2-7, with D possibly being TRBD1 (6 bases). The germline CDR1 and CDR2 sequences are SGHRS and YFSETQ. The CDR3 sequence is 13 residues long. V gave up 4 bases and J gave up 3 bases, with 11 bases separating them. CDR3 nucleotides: TGCGCCAGCAGCAGAAACAGGGACTACGAGCAGTACTTC. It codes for CASSRNRDYEQYF.

The CDR3 region is CASSFPRGTGADTQYF. In nucleotides, the CDR3 is TGTGCCAGCAGTTTCCCGAGAGGGACAGGGGCAGATACGCAGTATTTT. The chain is built from TRBV27 and TRBJ2-3, with 10 bases lining up with TRBD1. Germline CDR1 MNHEY, CDR2 SMNVEV (reference sequence). The trim removed 3 bases at V and 4 bases at J, leaving 7 bases unmatched. This CDR3 comprises 16 residues.

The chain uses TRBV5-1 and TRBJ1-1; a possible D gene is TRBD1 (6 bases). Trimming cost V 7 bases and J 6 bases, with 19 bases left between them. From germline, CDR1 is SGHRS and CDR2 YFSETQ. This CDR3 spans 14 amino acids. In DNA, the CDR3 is TGCGCCAGCCACCCGAGGGGGACTACGTCTGAAGCTTTCTTT. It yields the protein CASHPRGTTSEAFF.

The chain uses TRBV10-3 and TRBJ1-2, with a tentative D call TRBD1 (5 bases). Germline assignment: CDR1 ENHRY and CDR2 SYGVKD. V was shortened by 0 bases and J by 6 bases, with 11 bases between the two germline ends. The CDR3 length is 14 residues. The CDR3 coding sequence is TGTGCCATCAGTGAGTCTGACTTGGGGCATGGCTACACCTTC. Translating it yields CAISESDLGHGYTF.

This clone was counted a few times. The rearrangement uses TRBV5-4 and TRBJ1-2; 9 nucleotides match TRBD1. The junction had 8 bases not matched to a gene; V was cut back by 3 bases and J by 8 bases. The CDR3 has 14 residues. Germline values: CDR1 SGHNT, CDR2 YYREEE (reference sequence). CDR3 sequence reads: CASSSGTGLGGYTF. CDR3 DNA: TGTGCCAGCAGCTCGGGGACAGGGCTAGGCGGCTACACCTTC.